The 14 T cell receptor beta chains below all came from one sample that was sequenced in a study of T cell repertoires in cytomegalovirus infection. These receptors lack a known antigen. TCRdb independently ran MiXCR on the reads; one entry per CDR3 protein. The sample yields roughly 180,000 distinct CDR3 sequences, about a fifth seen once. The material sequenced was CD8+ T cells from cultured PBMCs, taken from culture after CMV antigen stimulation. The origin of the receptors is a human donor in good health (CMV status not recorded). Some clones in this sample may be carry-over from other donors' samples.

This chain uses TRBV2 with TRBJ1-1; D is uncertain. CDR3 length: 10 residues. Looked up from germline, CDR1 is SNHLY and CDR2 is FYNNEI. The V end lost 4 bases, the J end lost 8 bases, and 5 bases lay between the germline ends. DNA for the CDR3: TGTGCCAGCAGTGGAAGGGAAGCTTTCTTT. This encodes CASSGREAFF.

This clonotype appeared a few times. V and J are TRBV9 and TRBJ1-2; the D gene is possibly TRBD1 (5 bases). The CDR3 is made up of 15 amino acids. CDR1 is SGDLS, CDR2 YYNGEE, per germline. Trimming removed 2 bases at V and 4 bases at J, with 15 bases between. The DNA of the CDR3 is TGTGCCAGCAGCGTCGGGACGGACAATTTCTATGGCTACACCTTC. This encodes CASSVGTDNFYGYTF. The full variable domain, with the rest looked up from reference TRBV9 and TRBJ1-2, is DSGVTQTPKHLITATGQRVTLRCSPRSGDLSVYWYQQSLDQGLQFLIQYYNGEERAKGNILERFSAQQFPDLHSELNLSSLELGDSALYFCASSVGTDNFYGYTFGSGTRLTVV.

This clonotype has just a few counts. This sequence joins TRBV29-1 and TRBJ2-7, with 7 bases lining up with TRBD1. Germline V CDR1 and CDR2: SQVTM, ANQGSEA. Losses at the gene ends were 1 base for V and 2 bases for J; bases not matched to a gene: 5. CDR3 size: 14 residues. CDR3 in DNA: TGCAGCGTTGAAGGTGTCGGGACAGCCTACGAGCAGTACTTC. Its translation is CSVEGVGTAYEQYF.

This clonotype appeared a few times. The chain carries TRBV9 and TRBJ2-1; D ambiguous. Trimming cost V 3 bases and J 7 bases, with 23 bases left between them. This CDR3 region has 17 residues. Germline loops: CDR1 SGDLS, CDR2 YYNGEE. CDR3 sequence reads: CASSGGLRDSVENEQFF. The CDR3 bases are TGTGCCAGCAGCGGAGGCCTCCGAGACTCCGTCGAAAATGAGCAGTTCTTC.

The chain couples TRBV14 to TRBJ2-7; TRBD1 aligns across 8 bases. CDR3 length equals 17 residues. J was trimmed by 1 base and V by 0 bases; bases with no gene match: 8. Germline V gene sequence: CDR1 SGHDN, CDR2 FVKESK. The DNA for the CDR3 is TGTGCCAGCAGCCAAGATAGGCCCGGGACAGGTTCCTACGAGCAGTACTTC. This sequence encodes CASSQDRPGTGSYEQYF. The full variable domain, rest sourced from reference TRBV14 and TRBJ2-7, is EAGVTQFPSHSVIEKGQTVTLRCDPISGHDNLYWYRRVMGKEIKFLLHFVKESKQDESGMPNNRFLAERTGGTYSTLKVQPAELEDSGVYFCASSQDRPGTGSYEQYFGPGTRLTVT.

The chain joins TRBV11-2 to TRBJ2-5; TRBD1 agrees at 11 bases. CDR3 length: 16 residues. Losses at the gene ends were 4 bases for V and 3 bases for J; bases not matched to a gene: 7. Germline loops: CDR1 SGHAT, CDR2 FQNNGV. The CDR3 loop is CASSSPDRGREETQYF. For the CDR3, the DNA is TGTGCCAGCAGCTCCCCGGACAGGGGGCGGGAAGAGACCCAGTACTTC.

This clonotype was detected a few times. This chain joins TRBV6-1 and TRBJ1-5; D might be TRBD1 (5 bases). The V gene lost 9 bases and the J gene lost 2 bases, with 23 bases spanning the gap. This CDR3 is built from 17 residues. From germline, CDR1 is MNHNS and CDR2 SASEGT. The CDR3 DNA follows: TGTGCCAGTAGTTTATCCGGCGGGGGATTCGGCAATCAGCCCCAGCATTTT. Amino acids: CASSLSGGGFGNQPQHF.

The CDR3 sequence is CASIETGKTYNEQFF. The CDR3 nucleotides read TGTGCCAGCATCGAAACAGGCAAGACCTACAATGAGCAGTTCTTC. This chain uses TRBV6-1 with TRBJ2-1; D may be TRBD1 (5 bases). Trimming cost V 7 bases and J 2 bases, with 15 bases left between them. The CDR3 loop spans 15 amino acids. CDR1 and CDR2 from the germline V gene are MNHNS and SASEGT.

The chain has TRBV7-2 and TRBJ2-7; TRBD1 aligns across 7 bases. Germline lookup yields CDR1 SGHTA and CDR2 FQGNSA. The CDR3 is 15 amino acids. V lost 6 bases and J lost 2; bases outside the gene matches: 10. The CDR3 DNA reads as TGTGCCAGCAGAACAGCCACAGGGGTCACCTACGAGCAGTACTTC. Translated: CASRTATGVTYEQYF.

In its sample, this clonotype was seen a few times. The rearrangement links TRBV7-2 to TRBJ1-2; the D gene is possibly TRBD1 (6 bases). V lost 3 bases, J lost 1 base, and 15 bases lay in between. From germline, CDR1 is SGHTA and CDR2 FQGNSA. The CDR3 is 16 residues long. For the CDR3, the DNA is TGTGCCAGCAGCTTTTTTGATCGGACAGATAACTATGGCTACACCTTC. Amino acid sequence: CASSFFDRTDNYGYTF.

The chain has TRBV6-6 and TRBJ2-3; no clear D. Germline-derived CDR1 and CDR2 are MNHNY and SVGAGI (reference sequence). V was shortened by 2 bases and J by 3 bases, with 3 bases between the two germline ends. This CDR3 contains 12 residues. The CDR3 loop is CASSYETDTQYF. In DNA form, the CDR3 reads TGTGCCAGCAGTTACGAAACAGATACGCAGTATTTT.

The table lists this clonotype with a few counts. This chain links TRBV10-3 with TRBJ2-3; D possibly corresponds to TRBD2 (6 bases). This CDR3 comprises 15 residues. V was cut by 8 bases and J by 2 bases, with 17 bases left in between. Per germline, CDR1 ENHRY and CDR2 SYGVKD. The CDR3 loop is CAIGVDYVDTDTQYF. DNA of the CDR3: TGTGCCATCGGGGTGGACTATGTGGACACAGATACGCAGTATTTT.

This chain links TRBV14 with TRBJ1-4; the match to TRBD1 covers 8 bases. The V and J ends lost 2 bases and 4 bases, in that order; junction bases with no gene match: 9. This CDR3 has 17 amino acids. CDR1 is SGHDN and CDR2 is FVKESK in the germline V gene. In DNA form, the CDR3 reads TGTGCCAGCAGCCAATACGGGACAGGTTGGAGTAATGAAAAACTGTTTTTT. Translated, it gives CASSQYGTGWSNEKLFF.

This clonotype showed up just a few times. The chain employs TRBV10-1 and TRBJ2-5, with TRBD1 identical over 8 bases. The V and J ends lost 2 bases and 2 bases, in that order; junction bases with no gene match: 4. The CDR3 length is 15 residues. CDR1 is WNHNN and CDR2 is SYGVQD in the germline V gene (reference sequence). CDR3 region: CASSENRDRQETQYF. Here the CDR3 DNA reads TGCGCCAGCAGTGAGAACCGGGACAGGCAAGAGACCCAGTACTTC.